This T cell receptor (beta chain) comes out of a study of blood T cell repertoires in COVID-19. Background on the study: Collection of acute and convalescent COVID-19 samples took place in the United States, Italy and Spain. T cells, B-cell-depleted T cells, or PBMCs supplied cDNA or gDNA.

This CDR3 is built from 12 residues. V was clipped by 4 bases and J by 10 bases; unmatched bases: 4. Germline values: CDR1 MDHEN, CDR2 SYDVKM. How the authors handled the data: Nucleated cell counts were estimated from reference gene primer amplification. TCRdb's table, derived via immunoSEQ multiplex PCR, lists solely in-frame clones and lacks some. The V and J calls and the clone size are those of that table, but D and trimming were determined from the DNA. This sample carries about 120,000 clones, approximately 83% of them seen once, and the ten largest clones take 10% to 15%. What was sequenced was peripheral blood. The source of this sequence is a man aged 55 to 69 with acute or convalescent COVID-19. The chain carries TRBV28 and TRBJ2-3, with 8 bases matching TRBD1. The CDR3 is CASSSDRGAQYF. CDR3 bases: TGTGCCAGCAGTTCAGACAGGGGAGCGCAGTATTTT.